A single sample is the source of the 14 T cell receptor beta chains below, sequenced in a study of neoadjuvant anti-PD-1 for oral cavity cancer. TCRdb keeps only in-frame clones here, not all; method: immunoSEQ multiplex PCR. The table records about 72,000 clones, about 83% of them present only once. This specimen was PBMCs, taken before nivolumab (anti-PD-1) treatment. The receptor set was obtained from a person aged 35-79 years with oral cavity squamous cell carcinoma.

This clone turned up a few times. The chain couples TRBV5-5 to TRBJ2-7, with 7 nucleotides matching TRBD1. The germline gives CDR1 SGHKS, CDR2 YYEKEE (reference sequence). V shed 0 bases, J shed 5 bases, and the junction held 14 bases outside the gene matches. The CDR3 totals 17 residues. The CDR3, as DNA: TGTGCCAGCAGCTTGGCACTAGGGGGCCTAGTATTTGACGAGCAGTACTTC. This encodes CASSLALGGLVFDEQYF.

By proportion, this clone is medium-sized. The V and J genes are TRBV11-2 and TRBJ2-3; D is perhaps TRBD1 (5 bases). The V end was cut by 1 base, the J end by 0 bases, with 17 bases between. This CDR3 comprises 18 residues. The germline V gene has CDR1 SGHAT and CDR2 FQNNGV. As DNA, the CDR3 is TGTGCCAGCAGCTTAGGGGCTGAGTGGGGCTCTAGCACAGATACGCAGTATTTT. Translating it yields CASSLGAEWGSSTDTQYF.

The V gene is TRBV5-4, the J gene TRBJ2-1; TRBD2 matches at 7 bases. From germline, CDR1 is SGHNT and CDR2 YYREEE (reference sequence). The CDR3 length is 13 residues. With 5 bases clipped from V and 5 bases from J, the junction kept 4 bases outside the gene matches. The chain's CDR3 is CASSPLADNEQFF. The CDR3 DNA is TGTGCCAGCAGTCCTCTAGCGGACAATGAGCAGTTCTTC.

CDR3 region: CASRGGGNQPQHF. The CDR3 nucleotides read TGTGCCAGCAGGGGCGGAGGCAATCAGCCCCAGCATTTT. The gene calls are TRBV6-5 and TRBJ1-5, with D unclear. The CDR3 is 13 residues long. In germline, CDR1 is MNHEY, CDR2 SVGAGI. Trimming shortened V by 6 bases and J by 2 bases, and 8 bases separated the two germline ends.

This clone came up once. The chain uses TRBV2 and TRBJ1-2, with D unresolved. Trimming took 4 bases from V and 3 from J, leaving 9 bases between them. The germline V gene encodes CDR1 SNHLY and CDR2 FYNNEI. This CDR3 contains 13 residues. This CDR3 is CASSVEVYYGYTF. Written as DNA, the CDR3 is TGTGCCAGCAGTGTTGAGGTCTACTATGGCTACACCTTC.

The chain links TRBV27 to TRBJ2-7; 10 nucleotides agree with TRBD1. Germline lookup yields CDR1 MNHEY and CDR2 SMNVEV (reference sequence). The V gene end was trimmed by 6 bases and the J gene end by 5 bases; junction bases not matched to a gene: 19. CDR3 length equals 18 residues. CDR3 coding DNA: TGTGCCAGCAGGGACGGGACAGGGGAGTTCTACGGGGGAAACGAGCAGTACTTC. It specifies CASRDGTGEFYGGNEQYF.

This clone was observed a single time. This CDR3 reads CASSDRTGGLEQYF. The CDR3, as DNA: TGTGCCAGCAGTGACCGGACAGGGGGCCTCGAGCAGTACTTC. The gene calls are TRBV6-1 and TRBJ2-7; TRBD1 matches at 11 bases. The J segment lost 6 bases and the V segment lost 3 bases, leaving 4 bases of the junction unmatched. This CDR3 has 14 amino acids. CDR1 and CDR2 (germline): MNHNS, SASEGT.

The rearrangement links TRBV7-9 to TRBJ2-3; no definite D call. V lost 1 base and J 0 bases, leaving 8 bases between the germline ends. Per the germline V gene, CDR1 is SEHNR and CDR2 is FQNEAQ (reference sequence). CDR3 length: 15 amino acids. Here the CDR3 DNA reads TGTGCCAGCAGCTTAGAAGCACTAAGCACAGATACGCAGTATTTT. It is translated as CASSLEALSTDTQYF.

This rearrangement joins TRBV28 to TRBJ1-1; D gene uncertain. Trimming shortened V by 5 bases and J by 3 bases, and 4 bases separated the two germline ends. The germline V gene has CDR1 MDHEN and CDR2 SYDVKM. The CDR3 is made up of 11 amino acids. The CDR3 sequence is CASSPHTEAFF. The CDR3 bases are TGTGCCAGCAGTCCCCACACTGAAGCTTTCTTT.

The genes are TRBV2 and TRBJ2-3; 8 positions agree with TRBD2. Germline-derived CDR1 and CDR2 are SNHLY and FYNNEI. J lost 4 bases, V lost 2 bases, and 5 bases had no gene match. This CDR3 spans 15 amino acids. CDR3 DNA: TGTGCCAGCAGTGAAAGAACGGGAGGGCCAGATACGCAGTATTTT. This encodes CASSERTGGPDTQYF.

This clone was seen a handful of times. The chain joins TRBV6-1 to TRBJ2-2; 9 bases map to TRBD1. Per the germline V gene, CDR1 is MNHNS and CDR2 is SASEGT. This CDR3 is built from 15 residues. Losses at the gene ends were 6 bases for V and 6 bases for J; bases not matched to a gene: 8. Here the CDR3 reads CASSSGTGSAGELFF. The CDR3 DNA follows: TGTGCCAGCAGCTCCGGGACAGGGTCCGCCGGGGAGCTGTTTTTT.

V is TRBV7-3 and J is TRBJ2-4; 8 bases match TRBD2. The germline CDR1 and CDR2 sequences are SGHTA and FQGTGA. V gave up 3 bases and J gave up 5 bases; unmatched junction bases: 3. CDR3 length equals 14 residues. The CDR3: CASSLSGSQNIQYF. CDR3 coding DNA: TGTGCCAGCAGCTTGAGCGGGAGCCAAAACATTCAGTACTTC.

This clone appeared once. The V gene is TRBV5-1, the J gene TRBJ1-6, with D unresolved. Trimming left V 2 bases short and J 10 bases short, with 10 bases between. CDR3 length: 13 residues. Germline V gene lookup returns CDR1 SGHRS and CDR2 YFSETQ. The CDR3 DNA reads as TGCGCCAGCAGCTTAACCTTTTTATCACCCCTCCACTTT. Amino acid sequence: CASSLTFLSPLHF.

J is TRBJ2-1 and V is TRBV6-6; 7 bases match TRBD2. The germline V gene has CDR1 MNHNY and CDR2 SVGAGI (reference sequence). The CDR3 has 11 amino acids. As DNA, the CDR3 is TGTGCTTCCCGGGGGGACAATGAGCAGTTCTTC. Translation: CASRGDNEQFF.